This TCR beta chain was identified during a study of sequential checkpoint blockade in melanoma. About the research overall: Arm A got nivolumab then ipilimumab; arm B the reverse, 1:1. After both sequences, patients received maintenance nivolumab.

V lost 4 bases, J lost 2 bases, and 21 bases lay in between. This CDR3 has 17 amino acids. Germline-derived CDR1 and CDR2 are MGHRA and YSYEKL. Sequencing used immunoSEQ multiplex PCR; TCRdb keeps in-frame clones, though not all of them. This repertoire shows about 13,000 clones, around 80% found once; its top ten account for approximately 26%. Treatment in this sample: randomized to nivolumab then ipilimumab (arm A) or the reverse (arm B). DNA-damaging chemotherapy had not been given to any patient beforehand. Sorted cells were live CD3+CD8+, lacking CD19 and CD56, from PBMCs. This rearrangement joins TRBV4-1 to TRBJ2-7; D is perhaps TRBD2 (7 bases). Specimen: CD8+ T cells sorted from blood (inferred from file names), collected from a patient given nivolumab and ipilimumab in sequence. This clonotype was obtained from a human donor with melanoma. DNA for the CDR3: TGCGCCAGCAGCCCCGGGCGGGGGCCTTCTCGAGCCTACGAGCAGTACTTC. This codes for CASSPGRGPSRAYEQYF.